The 14 T cell receptor beta chains listed next were all sequenced from one sample in a study of cytotoxic CD8 clonotypes in ibrutinib-treated CLL. Sequenced by immunoSEQ multiplex PCR; TCRdb stores in-frame clones only, minus some. The sample shows 150,000 or so clones, around 80% of them seen only once. The sample consisted of PBMCs, taken after 24 months of ibrutinib treatment. The receptors come from a human donor with chronic lymphocytic leukemia.

This clone was counted only a few times. Additional DNA sequences in this sample encode the identical CDR3. The gene calls are TRBV7-9 and TRBJ1-5; D ambiguous. Germline loops: CDR1 SEHNR, CDR2 FQNEAQ (reference sequence). This CDR3 spans 13 amino acids. The V and J ends lost 2 bases and 2 bases respectively, with 4 bases between them. The CDR3 coding sequence is TGTGCCAGCAGCTTACAGGGCAATCAGCCCCAGCATTTT. Protein product: CASSLQGNQPQHF.

V and J are TRBV30 and TRBJ1-2, with 9 positions matching TRBD1. This CDR3 spans 12 amino acids. Germline V CDR1 and CDR2: GTSNPN, SVGIG (reference sequence). V was clipped by 4 bases and J by 8 bases; unmatched bases: 5. In nucleotides, the CDR3 is TGTGCCTGGAAAAGGACAGGGGAAGGCTACACCTTC. Translating it yields CAWKRTGEGYTF. Variable domain in full (rest from reference TRBV30 and TRBJ1-2): SQTIHQWPATLVQPVGSPLSLECTVEGTSNPNLYWYRQAAGRGLQLLFYSVGIGQISSEVPQNLSASRPQDRQFILSSKKLLLSDSGFYLCAWKRTGEGYTFGSGTRLTVV.

This rearrangement joins TRBV18 to TRBJ1-5; 7 bases are shared with TRBD1. Germline CDR1 reads KGHSH; CDR2 reads LQKENI. V was pared by 3 bases and J by 1 base, with 6 bases of the junction left unmatched. The CDR3 length is 16 residues. CDR3 DNA sequence: TGTGCCAGCTCACCCCCGACAGGGAGGAGCAATCAGCCCCAGCATTTT. It translates to CASSPPTGRSNQPQHF.

The rearrangement uses TRBV7-9 and TRBJ2-1; D may be TRBD2 (6 bases). CDR1 and CDR2 from the germline V gene are SEHNR and FQNEAQ (reference sequence). V was clipped by 8 bases and J by 3 bases, with 8 bases between them. The CDR3 sequence is 12 residues long. The CDR3 bases are TGTGCCAGCGGAGGGGACTACAATGAGCAGTTCTTC. This sequence encodes CASGGDYNEQFF. The variable domain in full, with the rest retrieved from reference TRBV7-9 and TRBJ2-1, is DTGVSQNPRHKITKRGQNVTFRCDPISEHNRLYWYRQTLGQGPEFLTYFQNEAQLEKSRLLSDRFSAERPKGSFSTLEIQRTEQGDSAMYLCASGGDYNEQFFGPGTRLTVL.

This clone was seen only a few times. J is TRBJ1-5 and V is TRBV19; D not certain. The V end lost 2 bases, the J end lost 4 bases, and 12 bases lay between the germline ends. Germline CDR1 is LNHDA and CDR2 is SQIVND (reference sequence). The CDR3 spans 15 residues. DNA of the CDR3: TGTGCCAGTAGTATATCCGGGAAAGGAAATCAGCCCCAGCATTTT. Its translation: CASSISGKGNQPQHF.

The rearrangement joins TRBV27 to TRBJ2-7; TRBD1 agrees at 9 bases. With V trimmed by 7 bases and J by 2 bases, 12 bases remained unmatched. Germline V gives CDR1 MNHEY, CDR2 SMNVEV (reference sequence). The CDR3 covers 16 residues. The CDR3 DNA follows: TGTGCCAGCATGCCGGACAGGGGTCTACGGACCTACGAGCAGTACTTC. This sequence encodes CASMPDRGLRTYEQYF.

The rearrangement uses TRBV6-6 and TRBJ1-2; D unclear. Trimming took off 2 bases at V and 4 bases at J, with 14 bases between the two ends. The CDR3 runs to 15 residues. Germline V gene lookup returns CDR1 MNHNY and CDR2 SVGAGI (reference sequence). DNA for the CDR3: TGTGCCAGCAGTTACGGAATATGGGATGCCTATGGCTACACCTTC. Its protein is CASSYGIWDAYGYTF.

The chain carries TRBV6-1 and TRBJ1-2; no reliable D call. Trimming took off 6 bases at V and 8 bases at J, with 19 bases between the two ends. The CDR3 runs 14 residues. Germline CDR1 reads MNHNS; CDR2 reads SASEGT. The CDR3 region is CASSRWEGTEGYTF. CDR3 nucleotide sequence: TGTGCCAGCAGCAGGTGGGAGGGTACGGAGGGCTACACCTTC.

The rearrangement links TRBV18 to TRBJ1-1, with 9 bases that match TRBD1. CDR3 size: 13 residues. CDR1 and CDR2 (germline): KGHSH, LQKENI. J was trimmed by 6 bases and V by 3 bases; bases with no gene match: 2. CDR3 amino acids: CASSPRTGAEAFF. The CDR3 bases are TGTGCCAGCTCACCCAGGACAGGGGCTGAAGCTTTCTTT.

This chain connects TRBV2 to TRBJ1-2, with 7 nucleotides matching TRBD1. The CDR3 runs 14 residues. Looked up from germline, CDR1 is SNHLY and CDR2 is FYNNEI. V shed 6 bases, J shed 5 bases, and the junction held 9 bases outside the gene matches. The CDR3 bases are TGTGCCAGCAGGGGAGACAGGGAAACTTATGGCTACACCTTC. It specifies CASRGDRETYGYTF.

This chain connects TRBV7-9 to TRBJ2-3; a possible D gene is TRBD1 (6 bases). V was shortened by 9 bases and J by 4 bases, with 11 bases between the two germline ends. The CDR3 length is 12 residues. Germline V gene data show CDR1 as SEHNR and CDR2 as FQNEAQ (reference sequence). The CDR3 region is CASLAGADTQYF. CDR3 sequence (DNA): TGTGCCAGTTTGGCAGGGGCAGATACGCAGTATTTT.

The chain couples TRBV7-3 to TRBJ2-1; a weak D match, TRBD1 (6 bases). In germline, CDR1 is SGHTA, CDR2 FQGTGA. V gave up 2 bases and J gave up 0 bases, with 14 bases separating them. CDR3 length equals 17 residues. CDR3 sequence reads: CASSLSAGVSSYNEQFF. CDR3 sequence (DNA): TGTGCCAGCAGCTTATCGGCAGGGGTGTCCTCCTACAATGAGCAGTTCTTC.

V usage is TRBV19 and J usage is TRBJ2-1; a possible D gene is TRBD1 (7 bases). This CDR3 is built from 12 residues. Germline CDR1 LNHDA, CDR2 SQIVND (reference sequence). V was trimmed by 7 bases and J by 12 bases, leaving 16 bases between them. This CDR3 is CASTPGGNRQFF. CDR3 DNA sequence: TGTGCCAGTACCCCAGGGGGGAATCGGCAGTTCTTC.

The V gene is TRBV18, the J gene TRBJ2-2; 7 nucleotides match TRBD1. From germline, CDR1 is KGHSH and CDR2 LQKENI. This CDR3 contains 16 residues. Trimming at V came to 2 bases and at J to 0 bases, leaving 3 bases not matched to a gene. For the CDR3, the DNA is TGTGCCAGCTCACCAGGGCAGGGGGCGAACACCGGGGAGCTGTTTTTT. Its protein is CASSPGQGANTGELFF.